These 9 T cell receptor beta chains originate from one sample sequenced in a study of blood T cell repertoires in COVID-19 (TCRdb year 2020). Libraries were built with the immunoSEQ multiplex PCR assay. As stored in TCRdb, this immuneACCESS dataset retains in-frame rearrangements with V and J assigned. A fraction of the clones does not appear; measured against another copy, unresolved V genes explain less than half of the discrepancy, and the remainder lacks a known reason. This sample has about 150,000 clones in its table, and approximately 85% of those were observed once. 0.63% of the sample is held by the ten biggest clonotypes. The sequenced sample was peripheral blood. The receptors originated from a man aged 55 to 70 with COVID-19, enrolled during active disease.

The chain has TRBV5-1 and TRBJ2-1; 9 bases line up with TRBD2. Germline lookup yields CDR1 SGHRS and CDR2 YFSETQ. The J segment lost 5 bases and the V segment lost 0 bases, leaving 6 bases of the junction unmatched. The CDR3 runs 16 residues. The DNA for the CDR3 is TGCGCCAGCAGCTTGGTGGCGGGAGGGCCCAACAATGAGCAGTTCTTC. This codes for CASSLVAGGPNNEQFF.

This clone was recorded a few times. V gene TRBV5-1 combines with J gene TRBJ1-2; D gene ambiguous. V lost 5 bases and J 3 bases, leaving 14 bases between the germline ends. This CDR3 spans 14 amino acids. Germline V gives CDR1 SGHRS, CDR2 YFSETQ. CDR3 nucleotide sequence: TGCGCCAGCAGTATTAGTTCTCCCTACTATGGCTACACCTTC. Translation gives CASSISSPYYGYTF.

J is TRBJ1-6 and V is TRBV7-2, with TRBD1 matching over 8 bases. Trimming cost V 5 bases and J 7 bases; bases outside gene matches: 7. Germline V CDR1 and CDR2: SGHTA, FQGNSA. The CDR3 consists of 15 residues. In nucleotides, the CDR3 is TGTGCCAGCAGCGCGCAGGGGGCGCCGAATTCACCCCTCCACTTT. Translating it yields CASSAQGAPNSPLHF.

The chain couples TRBV5-1 to TRBJ1-6, with no clear D. V was pared by 4 bases and J by 7 bases, with 15 bases between. The CDR3 sequence is 15 residues long. Looked up from germline, CDR1 is SGHRS and CDR2 is YFSETQ. CDR3 coding DNA: TGCGCCAGCAGCACCGACGCGGGGTTGAATTCACCCCTCCACTTT. Amino acid sequence: CASSTDAGLNSPLHF.

The chain is built from TRBV6-5 and TRBJ2-7, with a tentative D call TRBD1 (6 bases). The CDR3 loop spans 14 amino acids. V was shortened by 6 bases and J by 3 bases, with 15 bases between the two germline ends. CDR1 and CDR2 from the germline V gene are MNHEY and SVGAGI. The CDR3 is CASSSGVLGYEQYF. CDR3 in DNA: TGTGCCAGCAGCTCAGGGGTGTTGGGCTACGAGCAGTACTTC.

This sequence joins TRBV28 and TRBJ1-1; a possible D gene is TRBD1 (5 bases). CDR3 length: 15 amino acids. Germline V gene lookup returns CDR1 MDHEN and CDR2 SYDVKM. V was cut by 4 bases and J by 3 bases, with 15 bases left in between. The CDR3 is CASSSPGFRYTEAFF. In DNA, the CDR3 is TGTGCCAGCAGTTCCCCAGGGTTTCGGTACACTGAAGCTTTCTTT. The full variable domain, completed using reference TRBV28 and TRBJ1-1, is DVKVTQSSRYLVKRTGEKVFLECVQDMDHENMFWYRQDPGLGLRLIYFSYDVKMKEKGDIPEGYSVSREKKERFSLILESASTNQTSMYLCASSSPGFRYTEAFFGQGTRLTVV.

J is TRBJ2-7 and V is TRBV5-4; a weak D match, TRBD2 (6 bases). Trimming pared 3 bases from V and 6 bases from J, leaving 13 bases between. Germline CDR1 SGHNT, CDR2 YYREEE (reference sequence). The CDR3 spans 13 residues. The CDR3 reads CASSSRLEGEQYF. CDR3 nucleotides: TGTGCCAGCAGCTCCCGGCTGGAGGGCGAGCAGTACTTC.

The chain joins TRBV7-2 to TRBJ2-1; tentatively, D is TRBD2 (8 bases). The CDR3 length is 17 residues. Germline V CDR1 and CDR2: SGHTA, FQGNSA. V shed 5 bases and J shed 4 bases, with 21 bases lying between them. CDR3 sequence: CASSPQAGAGGYNEQFF. CDR3 DNA: TGTGCCAGCAGCCCACAAGCGGGAGCAGGGGGATACAATGAGCAGTTCTTC.

V and J are TRBV11-2 and TRBJ1-1; D perhaps matches TRBD1 (5 bases). Trimming left V 2 bases short and J 1 base short, with 8 bases between. Per germline, CDR1 SGHAT and CDR2 FQNNGV. The CDR3 is 14 residues long. The DNA for the CDR3 is TGTGCCAGCAGCTTAAATGGGGCGAACACTGAAGCTTTCTTT. This encodes CASSLNGANTEAFF. Together with reference TRBV11-2 and TRBJ1-1, the CDR3 gives the full variable domain: EAGVAQSPRYKIIEKRQSVAFWCNPISGHATLYWYQQILGQGPKLLIQFQNNGVVDDSQLPKDRFSAERLKGVDSTLKIQPAKLEDSAVYLCASSLNGANTEAFFGQGTRLTVV.